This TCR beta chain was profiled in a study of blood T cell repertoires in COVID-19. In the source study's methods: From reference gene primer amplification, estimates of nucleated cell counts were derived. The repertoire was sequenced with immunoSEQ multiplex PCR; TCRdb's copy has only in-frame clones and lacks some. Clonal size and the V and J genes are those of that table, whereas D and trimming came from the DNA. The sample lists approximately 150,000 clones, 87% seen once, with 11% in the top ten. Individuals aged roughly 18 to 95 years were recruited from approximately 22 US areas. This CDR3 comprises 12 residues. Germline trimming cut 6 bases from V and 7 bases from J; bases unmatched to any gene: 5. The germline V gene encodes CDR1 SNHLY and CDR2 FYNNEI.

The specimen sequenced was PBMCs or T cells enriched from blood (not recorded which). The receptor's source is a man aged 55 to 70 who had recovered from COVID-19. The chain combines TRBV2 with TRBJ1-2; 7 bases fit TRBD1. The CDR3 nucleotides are TGTGCCAGCAGAGAGGGGGCGTCTGGCTACACCTTC. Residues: CASREGASGYTF.